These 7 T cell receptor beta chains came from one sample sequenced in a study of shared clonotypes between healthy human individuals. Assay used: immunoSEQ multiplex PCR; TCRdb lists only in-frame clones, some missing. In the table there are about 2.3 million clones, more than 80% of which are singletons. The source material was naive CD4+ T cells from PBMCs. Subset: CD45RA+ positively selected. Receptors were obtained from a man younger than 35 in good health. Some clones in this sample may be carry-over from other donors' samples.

The CDR3 region has the DNA TGCGCCAGCAGCTTGGAATCAGGGTCGGGTGAAAAACTGTTTTTT. Amino acids: CASSLESGSGEKLFF. The rearrangement joins TRBV5-1 to TRBJ1-4; tentative D call: TRBD1 (5 bases). Germline V gives CDR1 SGHRS, CDR2 YFSETQ. Trimming cost V 0 bases and J 7 bases, with 13 bases left between them. The CDR3 has 15 amino acids.

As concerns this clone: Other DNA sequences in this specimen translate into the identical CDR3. Written as DNA, the CDR3 is TGTGCCAGCAGTGACGGTCTAGCGGGCGAGACCCAGTACTTC. Its translation is CASSDGLAGETQYF. The chain is built from TRBV25-1 and TRBJ2-5; 8 bases map to TRBD2. In germline, CDR1 is MGHDK, CDR2 SYGVNS. Trimming cost V 3 bases and J 5 bases; bases outside gene matches: 5. The CDR3 has 14 amino acids.

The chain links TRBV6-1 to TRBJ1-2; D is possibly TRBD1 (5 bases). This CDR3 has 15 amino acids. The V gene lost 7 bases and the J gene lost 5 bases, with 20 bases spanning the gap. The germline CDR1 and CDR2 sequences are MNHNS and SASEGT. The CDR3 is CASITSLPWGYGYTF. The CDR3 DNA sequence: TGTGCCAGCATTACAAGCCTCCCCTGGGGGTATGGCTACACCTTC.

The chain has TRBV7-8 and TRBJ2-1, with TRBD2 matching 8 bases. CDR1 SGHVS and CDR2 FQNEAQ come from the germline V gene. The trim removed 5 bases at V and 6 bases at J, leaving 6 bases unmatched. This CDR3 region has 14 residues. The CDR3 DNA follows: TGTGCCAGCAGCAAAAGCGGGAGATTCAATGAGCAGTTCTTC. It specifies CASSKSGRFNEQFF.

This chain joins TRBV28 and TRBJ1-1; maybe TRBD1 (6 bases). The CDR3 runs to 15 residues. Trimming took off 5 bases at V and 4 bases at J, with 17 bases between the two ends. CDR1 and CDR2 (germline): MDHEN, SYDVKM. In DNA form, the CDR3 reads TGTGCCAGCAGTGGAACCGGGACACAGTCCACTGAAGCTTTCTTT. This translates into CASSGTGTQSTEAFF.

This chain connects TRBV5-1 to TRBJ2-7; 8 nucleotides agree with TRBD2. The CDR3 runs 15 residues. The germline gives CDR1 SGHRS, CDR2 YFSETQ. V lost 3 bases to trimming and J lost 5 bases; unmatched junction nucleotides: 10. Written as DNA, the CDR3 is TGCGCCAGCAGCTCACTAGCGGCCCGCCAGGACGAGCAGTACTTC. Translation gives CASSSLAARQDEQYF.

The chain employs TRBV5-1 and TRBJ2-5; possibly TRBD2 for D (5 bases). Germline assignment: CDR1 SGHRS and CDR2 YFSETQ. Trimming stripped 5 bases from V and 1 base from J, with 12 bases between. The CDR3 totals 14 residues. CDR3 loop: CASRPMTTQETQYF. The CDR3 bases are TGCGCCAGCAGGCCCATGACTACCCAAGAGACCCAGTACTTC.